This paragraph reports one T cell receptor beta chain. The data derive from a study of sequential checkpoint blockade in melanoma. This table comes from immunoSEQ multiplex PCR, and its TCRdb copy is limited to in-frame clones, with some not included. The repertoire includes 30,000 or so clones, about 88% of them detected once, and over 20% sits in the top ten. Sample treatment: randomized to nivolumab then ipilimumab (arm A) or the reverse (arm B). DNA-damaging chemotherapy had not been given to any patient beforehand. This CDR3 has 17 amino acids. Trimming left V 2 bases short and J 0 bases short, with 18 bases between. The V gene's germline CDR1 is SGHRS and CDR2 YFSETQ.

The sequences come from CD8+ T cells sorted from blood (inferred from file names), collected from a patient given nivolumab and ipilimumab in sequence. V and J are TRBV5-1 and TRBJ2-7; weak D call: TRBD1 (6 bases). This sequence originates from a human donor with melanoma. The DNA for the CDR3 is TGCGCCAGCAGCTTTCGGACAGCGGCCAGTAACTCCTACGAGCAGTACTTC. Translated, it gives CASSFRTAASNSYEQYF. The whole variable domain, filled in from reference TRBV5-1 and TRBJ2-7, reads KAGVTQTPRYLIKTRGQQVTLSCSPISGHRSVSWYQQTPGQGLQFLFEYFSETQRNKGNFPGRFSGRQFSNSRSEMNVSTLELGDSALYLCASSFRTAASNSYEQYFGPGTRLTVT.